The source of this T cell receptor (beta chain) is a study of blood T cell repertoires in COVID-19. Study details: From T cells, B-cell-depleted T cells, or PBMCs came the material, which was cDNA or gDNA.

V trimming: 4 bases; J trimming: 4 bases; junction bases outside the gene matches: 6. The length of the CDR3 is 15 residues. CDR1 is SGHKS, CDR2 YYEKEE, per germline (reference sequence). Authors' analysis steps: Amplification of reference gene primers was used by the study to estimate nucleated cell counts. Method: immunoSEQ multiplex PCR; TCRdb's copy keeps in-frame clones and lacks some. The D gene and trimming were derived from the DNA, and the V and J assignments and clone size from that table. Here the sample spans 90,000 to 150,000 clones, roughly three quarters being singletons. Sequencing was done on a sample of peripheral blood. The receptor was isolated from a woman older than 75 with acute or convalescent COVID-19. The chain combines TRBV5-5 with TRBJ2-5, with 11 bases that match TRBD2. The CDR3 protein is CASSKIGTSGETQYF. Written as DNA, the CDR3 is TGTGCCAGCAGCAAAATTGGGACTAGCGGAGAGACCCAGTACTTC. Full variable domain (rest looked up from reference TRBV5-5 and TRBJ2-5): DAGVTQSPTHLIKTRGQQVTLRCSPISGHKSVSWYQQVLGQGPQFIFQYYEKEERGRGNFPDRFSARQFPNYSSELNVNALLLGDSALYLCASSKIGTSGETQYFGPGTRLLVL.